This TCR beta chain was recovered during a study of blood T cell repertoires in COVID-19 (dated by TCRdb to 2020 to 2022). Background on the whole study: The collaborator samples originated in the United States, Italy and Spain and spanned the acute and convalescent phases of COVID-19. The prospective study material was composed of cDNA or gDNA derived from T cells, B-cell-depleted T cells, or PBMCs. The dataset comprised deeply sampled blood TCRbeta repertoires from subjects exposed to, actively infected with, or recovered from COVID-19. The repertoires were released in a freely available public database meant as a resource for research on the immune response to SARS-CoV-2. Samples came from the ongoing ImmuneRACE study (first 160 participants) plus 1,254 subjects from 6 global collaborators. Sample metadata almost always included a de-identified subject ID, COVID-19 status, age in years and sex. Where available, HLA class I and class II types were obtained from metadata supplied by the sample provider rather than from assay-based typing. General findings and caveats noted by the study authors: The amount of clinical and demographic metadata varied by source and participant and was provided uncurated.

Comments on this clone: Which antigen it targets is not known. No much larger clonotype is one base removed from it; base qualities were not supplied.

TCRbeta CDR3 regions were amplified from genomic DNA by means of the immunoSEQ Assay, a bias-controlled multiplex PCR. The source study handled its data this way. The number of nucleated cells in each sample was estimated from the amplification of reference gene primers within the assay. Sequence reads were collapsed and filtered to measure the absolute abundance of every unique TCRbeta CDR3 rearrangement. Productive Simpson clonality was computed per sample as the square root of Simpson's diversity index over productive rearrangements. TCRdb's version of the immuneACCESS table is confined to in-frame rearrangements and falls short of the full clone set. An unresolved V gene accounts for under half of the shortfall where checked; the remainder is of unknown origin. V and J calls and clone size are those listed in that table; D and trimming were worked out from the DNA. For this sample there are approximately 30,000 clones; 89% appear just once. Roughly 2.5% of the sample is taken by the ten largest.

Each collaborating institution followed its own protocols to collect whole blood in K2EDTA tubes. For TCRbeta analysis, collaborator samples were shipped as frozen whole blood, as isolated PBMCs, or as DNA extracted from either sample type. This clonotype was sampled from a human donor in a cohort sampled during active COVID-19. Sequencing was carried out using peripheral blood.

In nucleotide form, the sequence is TGCAGTGCCAGTCCGGGGGTCACAGATACGCAGTATTTT. Its protein product is CSASPGVTDTQYF. This sequence uses TRBV20-1 and TRBJ2-3; the best D guess is TRBD2, with 6 bases matching. The CDR3 contains 13 residues, cysteine and phenylalanine counted. Only the CDR3 part of the read is kept: 39 bases, read in frame from the first base. CDR1 and CDR2 are drawn from the germline V gene (reference sequence): DFQATT, SNEGSKA. Deletion took 6 bases off V and 2 bases off J, with a span of 12 bases between the germline ends.